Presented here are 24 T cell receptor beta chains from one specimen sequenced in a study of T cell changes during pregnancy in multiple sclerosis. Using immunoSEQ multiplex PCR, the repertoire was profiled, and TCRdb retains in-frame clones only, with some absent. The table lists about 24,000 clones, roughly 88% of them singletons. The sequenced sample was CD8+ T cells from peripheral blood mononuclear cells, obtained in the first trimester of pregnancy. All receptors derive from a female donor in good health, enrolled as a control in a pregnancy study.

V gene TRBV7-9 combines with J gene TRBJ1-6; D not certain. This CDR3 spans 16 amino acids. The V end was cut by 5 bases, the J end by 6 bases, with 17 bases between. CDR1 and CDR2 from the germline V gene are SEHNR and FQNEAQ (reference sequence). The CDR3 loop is CASSPPGEVINSPLHF. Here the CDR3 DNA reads TGTGCCAGCAGCCCTCCCGGAGAGGTGATTAATTCACCCCTCCACTTT.

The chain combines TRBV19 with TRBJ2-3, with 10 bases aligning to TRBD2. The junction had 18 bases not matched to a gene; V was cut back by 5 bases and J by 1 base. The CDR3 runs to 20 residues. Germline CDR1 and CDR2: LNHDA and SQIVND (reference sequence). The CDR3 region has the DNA TGTGCCAGTAGTCGATGTTGCCTAGCGGGGGAAAAAACCCGCACAGATACGCAGTATTTT. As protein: CASSRCCLAGEKTRTDTQYF.

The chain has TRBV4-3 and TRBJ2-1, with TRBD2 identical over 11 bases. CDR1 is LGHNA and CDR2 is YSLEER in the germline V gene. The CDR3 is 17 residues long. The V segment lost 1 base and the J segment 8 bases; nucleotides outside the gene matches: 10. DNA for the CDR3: TGCGCCAGCAGCCAAGCGGATAGCGGGGGGGCGAACGATGAGCAGTTCTTC. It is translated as CASSQADSGGANDEQFF.

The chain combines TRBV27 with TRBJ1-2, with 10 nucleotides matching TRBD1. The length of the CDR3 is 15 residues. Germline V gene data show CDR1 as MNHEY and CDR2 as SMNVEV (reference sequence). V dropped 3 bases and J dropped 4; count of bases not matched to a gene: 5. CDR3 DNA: TGTGCCAGCAGTTTCGGGACAGGGGATGTCTATGGCTACACCTTC. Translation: CASSFGTGDVYGYTF.

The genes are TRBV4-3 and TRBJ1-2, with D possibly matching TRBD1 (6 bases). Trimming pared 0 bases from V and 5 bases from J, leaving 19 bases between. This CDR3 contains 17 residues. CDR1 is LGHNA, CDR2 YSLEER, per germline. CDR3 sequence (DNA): TGCGCCAGCAGCCAAGATCCCCCAGGGGCGATAACTTATGGCTACACCTTC. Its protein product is CASSQDPPGAITYGYTF.

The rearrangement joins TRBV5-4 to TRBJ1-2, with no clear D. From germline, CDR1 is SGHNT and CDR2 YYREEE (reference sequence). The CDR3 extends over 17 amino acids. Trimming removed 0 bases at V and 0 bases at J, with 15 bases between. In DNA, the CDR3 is TGTGCCAGCAGCTTGGAAGGAATGCTGGGAGCTAACTATGGCTACACCTTC. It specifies CASSLEGMLGANYGYTF.

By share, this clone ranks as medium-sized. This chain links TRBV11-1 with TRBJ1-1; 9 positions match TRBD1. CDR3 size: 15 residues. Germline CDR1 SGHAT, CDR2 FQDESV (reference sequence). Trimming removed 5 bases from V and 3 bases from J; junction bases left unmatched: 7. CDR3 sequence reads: CASSPQDRGDTEAFF. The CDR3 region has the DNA TGTGCCAGCAGCCCTCAGGACAGGGGAGACACTGAAGCTTTCTTT.

CDR3 loop: CATGGRAYEQYF. CDR3 DNA: TGTGCCACGGGGGGACGGGCCTACGAGCAGTACTTC. The chain joins TRBV19 to TRBJ2-7, with 7 bases aligning to TRBD2. CDR3 length: 12 amino acids. V lost 10 bases to trimming and J lost 2 bases; unmatched junction nucleotides: 5. Germline loops: CDR1 LNHDA, CDR2 SQIVND (reference sequence).

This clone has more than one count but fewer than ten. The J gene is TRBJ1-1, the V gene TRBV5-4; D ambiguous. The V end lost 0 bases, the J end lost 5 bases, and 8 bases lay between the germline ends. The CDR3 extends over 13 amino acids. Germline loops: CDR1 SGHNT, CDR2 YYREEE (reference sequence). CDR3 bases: TGTGCCAGCAGCTTGGAGCGGGAAACTGAAGCTTTCTTT. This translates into CASSLERETEAFF.

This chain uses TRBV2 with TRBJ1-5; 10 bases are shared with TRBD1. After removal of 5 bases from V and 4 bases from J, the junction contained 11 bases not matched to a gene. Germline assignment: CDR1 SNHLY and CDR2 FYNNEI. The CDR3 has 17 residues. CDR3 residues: CASSTPGTGVGNQPQHF. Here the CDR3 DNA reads TGTGCCAGCAGTACGCCCGGGACAGGGGTTGGAAATCAGCCCCAGCATTTT.

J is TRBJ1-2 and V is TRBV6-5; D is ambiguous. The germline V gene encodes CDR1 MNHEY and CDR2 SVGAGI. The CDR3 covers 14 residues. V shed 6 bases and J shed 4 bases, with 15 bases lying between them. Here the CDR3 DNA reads TGTGCCAGCAGCCTGGGTCAGGCGCTCTATGGCTACACCTTC. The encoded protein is CASSLGQALYGYTF.

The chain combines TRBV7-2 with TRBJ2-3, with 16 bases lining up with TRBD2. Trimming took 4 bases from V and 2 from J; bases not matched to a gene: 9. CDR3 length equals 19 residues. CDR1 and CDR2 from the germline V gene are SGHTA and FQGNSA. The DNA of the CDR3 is TGTGCCAGCAGCTCGGGACTAGCGGGGGGGCGATTTCCCACAGATACGCAGTATTTT. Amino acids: CASSSGLAGGRFPTDTQYF.

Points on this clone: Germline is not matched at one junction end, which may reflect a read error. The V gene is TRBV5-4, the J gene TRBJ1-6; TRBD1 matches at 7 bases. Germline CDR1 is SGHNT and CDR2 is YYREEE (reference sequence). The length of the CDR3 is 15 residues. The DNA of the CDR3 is TGCGCCAGCAGCCCTAGACAGGGAATTTATTCACCCCTCCACTTT. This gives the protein CASSPRQGIYSPLHF.

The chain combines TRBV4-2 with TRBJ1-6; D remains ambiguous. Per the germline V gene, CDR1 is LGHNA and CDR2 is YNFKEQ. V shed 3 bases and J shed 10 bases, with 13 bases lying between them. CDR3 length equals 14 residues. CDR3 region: CASSQNPGDSPLHF. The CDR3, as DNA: TGTGCCAGCAGCCAGAATCCAGGCGACTCACCCCTCCACTTT.

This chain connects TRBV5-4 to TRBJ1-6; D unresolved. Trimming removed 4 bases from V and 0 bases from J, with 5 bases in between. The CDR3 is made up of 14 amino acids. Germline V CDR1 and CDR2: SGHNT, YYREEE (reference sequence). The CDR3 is CASSLISYNSPLHF. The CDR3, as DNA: TGTGCCAGCAGCCTAATCTCCTATAATTCACCCCTCCACTTT.

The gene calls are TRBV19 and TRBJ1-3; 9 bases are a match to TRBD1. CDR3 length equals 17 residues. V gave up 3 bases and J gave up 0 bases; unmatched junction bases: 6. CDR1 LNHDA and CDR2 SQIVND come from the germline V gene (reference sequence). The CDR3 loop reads CASSIKGQGFSGNTIYF. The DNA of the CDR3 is TGTGCCAGTAGTATTAAGGGACAGGGTTTCTCTGGAAACACCATATATTTT.

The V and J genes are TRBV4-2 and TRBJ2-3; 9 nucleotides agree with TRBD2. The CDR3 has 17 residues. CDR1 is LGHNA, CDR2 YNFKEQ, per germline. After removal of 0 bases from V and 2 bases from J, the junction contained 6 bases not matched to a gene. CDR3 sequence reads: CASSQESSGDPTDTQYF. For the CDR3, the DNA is TGTGCCAGCAGCCAAGAGTCTAGCGGGGATCCCACAGATACGCAGTATTTT.

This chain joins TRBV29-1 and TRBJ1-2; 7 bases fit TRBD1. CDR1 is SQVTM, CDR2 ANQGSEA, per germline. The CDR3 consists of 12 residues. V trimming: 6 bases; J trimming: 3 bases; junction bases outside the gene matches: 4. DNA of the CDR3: TGCAGCGTCCATGACAGGGACTATGGCTACACCTTC. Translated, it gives CSVHDRDYGYTF.

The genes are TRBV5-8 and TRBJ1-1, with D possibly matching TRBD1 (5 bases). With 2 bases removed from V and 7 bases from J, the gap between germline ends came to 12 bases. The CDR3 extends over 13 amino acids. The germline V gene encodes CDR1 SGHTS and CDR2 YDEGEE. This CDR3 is CASSFGGAGEAFF. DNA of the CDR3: TGTGCCAGCAGCTTCGGGGGTGCAGGTGAAGCTTTCTTT.

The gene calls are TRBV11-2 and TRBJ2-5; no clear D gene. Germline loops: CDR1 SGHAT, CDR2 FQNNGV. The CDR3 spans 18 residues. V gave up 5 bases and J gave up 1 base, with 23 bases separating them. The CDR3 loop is CASSHDFSVRPGQETQYF. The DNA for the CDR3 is TGTGCCAGCAGCCACGACTTCAGTGTACGACCCGGCCAAGAGACCCAGTACTTC.

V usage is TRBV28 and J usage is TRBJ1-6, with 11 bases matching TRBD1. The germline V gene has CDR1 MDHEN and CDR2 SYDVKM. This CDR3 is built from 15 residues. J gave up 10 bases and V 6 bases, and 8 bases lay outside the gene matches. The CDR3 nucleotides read TGTGCCAGCAGCGAATCGGGACAGGGGGACTCACCCCTCCACTTT. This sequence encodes CASSESGQGDSPLHF.

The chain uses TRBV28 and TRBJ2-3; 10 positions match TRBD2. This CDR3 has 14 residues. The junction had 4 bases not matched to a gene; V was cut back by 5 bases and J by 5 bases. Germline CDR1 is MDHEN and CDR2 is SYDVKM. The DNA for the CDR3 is TGTGCCAGCAGTCCCCTAGCGGGGGTAGATACGCAGTATTTT. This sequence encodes CASSPLAGVDTQYF.

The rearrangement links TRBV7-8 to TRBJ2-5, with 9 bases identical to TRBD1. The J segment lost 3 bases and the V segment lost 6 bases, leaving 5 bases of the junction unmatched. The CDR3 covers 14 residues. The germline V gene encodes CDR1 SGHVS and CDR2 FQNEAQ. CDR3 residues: CASSHDRGEETQYF. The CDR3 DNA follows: TGTGCCAGCAGTCACGACAGGGGGGAAGAGACCCAGTACTTC. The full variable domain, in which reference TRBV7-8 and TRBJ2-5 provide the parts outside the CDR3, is GAGVSQSPRYKVAKRGQDVALRCDPISGHVSLFWYQQALGQGPEFLTYFQNEAQLDKSGLPSDRFFAERPEGSVSTLKIQRTQQEDSAVYLCASSHDRGEETQYFGPGTRLLVL.

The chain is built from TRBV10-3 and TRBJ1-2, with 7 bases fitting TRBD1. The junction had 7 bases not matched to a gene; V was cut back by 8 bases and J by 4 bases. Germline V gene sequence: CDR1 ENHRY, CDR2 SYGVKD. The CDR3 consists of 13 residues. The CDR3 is CAIPTGNSYGYTF. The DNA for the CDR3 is TGTGCCATCCCGACAGGGAATAGCTATGGCTACACCTTC.